This T cell receptor (beta chain) was documented in a study of Ad26.COV2.S vaccination and SARS-CoV-2 variants. Study results and caveats: Placebo recipients and vaccine recipients were similar in non-spike TCR breadth. Substantial breadth was reported for post-vaccination spike-specific CD8+ and CD4+ T cells.

Data came from immunoSEQ multiplex PCR; TCRdb stores just in-frame clones and leaves some out. The table lists some 250,000 clones, roughly 90% of them singletons. About this clone: Its antigen is unknown. Other DNA sequences in the same sample also yield this CDR3.

Germline lookup yields CDR1 SGDLS and CDR2 YYNGEE. V lost 0 bases, J lost 0 bases, and 8 bases lay in between. The CDR3 totals 15 residues. Treatment denoted: some 20 received Ad26.COV2.S at low or high dose, single or two shots; 5 received placebo; per-sample allocation not given. The study sampled participants on day 63 after the first vaccine or placebo injection. Donor was an adult aged 18-55 years in Boston. The rearrangement links TRBV9 to TRBJ2-3; D could derive from TRBD1 or TRBD2 (6 bases each). The TCR originated in a person between 18 and 60 years old who received the Ad26.COV2.S COVID-19 vaccine or a placebo. Specimen: peripheral blood, collected in a trial of Ad26.COV2.S vaccine versus placebo. This CDR3 reads CASSVGGASTDTQYF. CDR3 bases: TGTGCCAGCAGCGTAGGGGGGGCTAGCACAGATACGCAGTATTTT.